This TCR beta chain comes out of a study of T cell responses to AZD1222 COVID-19 vaccine. Notes on the study in general: Unmutated variant regions are reportedly targeted by nearly half of spike-specific TCRs. Increases in Spike-specific TCR breadth and depth were seen after two AZD1222 doses. Repertoire sampling occurred only after the peak T cell response.

Details on this clone: Antigen unknown.

Some clones are missing from TCRdb's copy, which holds only in-frame ones; the method was immunoSEQ multiplex PCR. The sample shows 110,000 to 150,000 clones, just under 95% of them seen only once. V lost 1 base and J lost 6, with 12 bases in between. Germline CDR1 and CDR2: MDHEN and SYDVKM. This CDR3 contains 14 residues. This chain uses TRBV28 with TRBJ1-1; the D is unclear. The starting material was peripheral blood, obtained on day 0 of AZD1222 vaccination. The sequence was obtained from an adult in good health. The CDR3 coding sequence is TGTGCCAGCAGTTTATTAACCGGTAACGCTGAAGCTTTCTTT. Amino acids: CASSLLTGNAEAFF.